The sequence of this T cell receptor (beta chain) was determined in a study of blood T cell repertoires in COVID-19. Study in general: The samples span acute and convalescent COVID-19 from the United States, Italy and Spain. Sources were T cells, B-cell-depleted T cells, or PBMCs; the material itself was cDNA or gDNA.

The junction had 6 bases not matched to a gene; V was cut back by 1 base and J by 4 bases. CDR3 length: 15 residues. Per the germline V gene, CDR1 is MDHEN and CDR2 is SYDVKM. This clone was detected once. Authors' analysis steps: From reference gene primer amplification, estimates of nucleated cell counts were derived. The method was immunoSEQ multiplex PCR; TCRdb's version includes in-frame clones alone and lacks a portion of them. V, J and clone size are taken as reported in that table, and D and trimming were inferred from the DNA itself. The sample yields around 70,000 clones, about 82% seen once.

This chain connects TRBV28 to TRBJ2-7; the match to TRBD1 covers 8 bases. Specimen: peripheral blood. The receptor was isolated from a human donor in a cohort sampled during active COVID-19. Written as DNA, the CDR3 is TGTGCCAGCAGTTTATCGGCAGGGGGCTGGTACGAGCAGTACTTC. It codes for CASSLSAGGWYEQYF.